Listed here are 8 T cell receptor beta chains from one sample, sequenced in a study of T-cell memory formation after mild COVID-19. TCRdb reanalysed the 5' RACE reads using MiXCR and keeps one entry per CDR3 protein. The sample holds about 150,000 distinct CDR3 sequences, almost 25% seen once. Source material: PBMCs or a T cell subset sorted from them (not recorded which). These receptors were obtained from an adult woman who had mild COVID-19 (a few samples of this study predate the infection). Cell type and time point are not known.

A few counts support this clonotype. The chain recombines TRBV18 with TRBJ2-7; 7 nucleotides agree with TRBD1. This CDR3 has 14 residues. V lost 2 bases, J lost 4 bases, and 5 bases stayed unmatched. Germline values: CDR1 KGHSH, CDR2 LQKENI. CDR3 region: CASSPGDRYYEQYF. CDR3 nucleotides: TGTGCCAGCTCACCAGGGGACAGATATTACGAGCAGTACTTC.

This chain joins TRBV12-3 or TRBV12-4 and TRBJ1-6; D unresolved. Trimming shortened V by 3 bases and J by 0 bases, and 6 bases separated the two germline ends. This CDR3 comprises 15 residues. In nucleotides, the CDR3 is TGTGCCAGCAGTTTGTCAGACTCCTATAATTCACCCCTCCACTTT. Protein: CASSLSDSYNSPLHF.

This chain uses TRBV6-2 or TRBV6-3 with TRBJ2-3; D is perhaps TRBD2 (5 bases). The CDR3 covers 17 residues. The germline CDR1 and CDR2 sequences are MNHEY and SVGEGT. The V and J ends lost 0 bases and 2 bases respectively, with 15 bases between them. CDR3 in DNA: TGTGCCAGCAGTTACTCGAGGGCCCGCCCCTACACAGATACGCAGTATTTT. Its protein is CASSYSRARPYTDTQYF.

There are a few counts of this clonotype. The chain employs TRBV7-9 and TRBJ1-1, with D possibly matching TRBD1 (6 bases). Germline values: CDR1 SEHNR, CDR2 FQNEAQ (reference sequence). V dropped 4 bases and J dropped 8 bases, with 14 bases sitting between them. This CDR3 has 13 amino acids. The CDR3, as DNA: TGTGCCAGCAGCTCATGGGACACCTTAGAAGCTTTCTTT. Translating gives CASSSWDTLEAFF.

The chain recombines TRBV4-3 with TRBJ2-3; the D is unclear. The germline V gene encodes CDR1 LGHNA and CDR2 YSLEER. Trimming shortened V by 0 bases and J by 0 bases, and 13 bases separated the two germline ends. This CDR3 is 17 amino acids long. For the CDR3, the DNA is TGCGCCAGCAGCCAAGACAGGATAGTAGGGAGCACAGATACGCAGTATTTT. This sequence encodes CASSQDRIVGSTDTQYF.

This clonotype was recorded a few times. This chain joins TRBV6-5 and TRBJ1-1; no firm D call. The germline V gene encodes CDR1 MNHEY and CDR2 SVGAGI. The CDR3 contains 13 residues. Trimming left V 4 bases short and J 6 bases short, with 12 bases between. CDR3 DNA: TGTGCCAGCAGTTGGTCCGGCAGCTCTGAAGCTTTCTTT. It specifies CASSWSGSSEAFF.

This clonotype was counted only a few times. CDR3 amino acids: CASSLTGQDNEQFF. The CDR3 DNA reads TGTGCCAGCAGCTTAACCGGACAAGACAATGAGCAGTTCTTC. V gene TRBV7-3 combines with J gene TRBJ2-1, with D perhaps TRBD1 (5 bases). V was trimmed by 0 bases and J by 5 bases, leaving 8 bases between them. CDR1 SGHTA and CDR2 FQGTGA come from the germline V gene. This CDR3 comprises 14 residues.

This clonotype came up a few times. V and J are TRBV6-6 and TRBJ2-2, with TRBD2 identical over 11 bases. Germline V gene data show CDR1 as MNHNY and CDR2 as SVGAGI (reference sequence). The CDR3 spans 17 residues. The V segment lost 4 bases and the J segment 4 bases; nucleotides outside the gene matches: 8. The CDR3 DNA follows: TGTGCCAGCAGTTTCCCTAGCGGGGGGACGGTCACCGGGGAGCTGTTTTTT. Translated, it gives CASSFPSGGTVTGELFF.